This entry features one T cell receptor (beta chain) sequence. This clone appeared a few times. This clone's antigen is unknown. No base quality information exists; no much larger clone differs at one position. This specimen comes from a study of regulatory and conventional T cells in RAG deficiency (dated 2017 in TCRdb). For context, the study as a whole: High-throughput TCR beta sequencing was used to compare the diversity and composition of the Treg, conventional CD4+ and CD8+ T cell repertoires of RAG-deficient patients with those of healthy controls.

Libraries came from the immunoSEQ multiplex PCR assay. Rearranged TCR beta chain products were amplified from genomic DNA of sorted T-cell subsets and sequenced. On the authors' methods: Repertoire diversity of productive TCR beta rearrangements was quantified using Shannon entropy and Simpson indices. Clonal expansion was assessed by the summed frequency of the 100 most abundant productive TCR beta clonotypes among total reads. The TRB repertoires were scored with a self-reactivity index that is based on amino acid usage at CDR3beta positions 6 and 7. Two-way ANOVA was used for repertoire analyses, and Student t or Mann-Whitney tests were used for flow cytometric analyses. The table comes from immuneACCESS by way of TCRdb, which keeps in-frame sequences with V and J called. Part of the clones is missing from these tables; in studies checked, under half for an unresolved V gene and the rest for unknown reasons. V and J calls and clone size are those listed in that table; D and trimming were worked out from the DNA. This sample has roughly 35,000 clones in its table, and around 89% of those were observed once. Roughly an eighth of the sample belongs to the ten largest clones.

V loses 2 bases of germline sequence and J loses 4 bases, and the interval between the two ends is 11 bases. CDR3 length: 15 amino acids, cysteine to phenylalanine. Only the CDR3 portion is preserved as DNA: 45 bases, with reading frame beginning at the first base. CDR1 and CDR2, looked up from the germline V gene, are MDHEN and SYDVKM. For repertoire analyses, the comparison group consisted of about 8 healthy control donors. Before genomic DNA extraction, CD8+ T cells without CD4 were isolated from blood. Overall study outcomes, separate from this receptor: For some subjects, some analyses of T-cell subsets were not performed. All patient T-cell subsets had shorter CDR3 lengths; Omenn syndrome patients showed >75% Treg-Tconv repertoire overlap at nucleotide and amino acid level. Compared with controls, Omenn syndrome and CID/AS patients had approximately 100-fold fewer unique TCR beta sequences in Treg cells, whereas the reduction in the other subsets was around 9.1-fold. RAG-deficient patients showed markedly lower Shannon entropy and higher Simpson indices than control T-cell subpopulations. Sorted CD25-high CD127-low cells from Omenn syndrome patients may represent peripherally activated cells rather than bona fide Treg cells.

This same sample was also part of a study on regulatory T cells. The second study's authors report: The multiplex PCR relied on 52 forward TRBV primers and 13 reverse TRBJ primers, and amplification bias was corrected through assay-based and computational methods. Restricted unique TRB V-J pairs and skewed V and J gene usage were observed in patient repertoires, most markedly in regulatory T cells. The study compared T-cell receptor beta repertoires of sorted regulatory, conventional CD4+ and CD8+ T cells between CD3G-deficient patients and healthy controls. Ficoll density separation was used to isolate peripheral blood mononuclear cells. CD3+ CD8+ CD4- T cells were isolated on a FACSAria cell sorter. Rearranged TRB loci were amplified from genomic DNA by multiplex PCR within the immunoSEQ assay. TRB amplicons were sequenced using an Illumina HiSeq platform. Raw sequences were error-filtered and aligned to reference gene sequences by custom algorithms and were subsequently analyzed with the immunoSEQ online tools. Frequencies of productive and nonproductive TRB rearrangements were assessed among unique sequences as well as among total sequences. Group comparisons used t tests, Mann-Whitney tests or two-way ANOVA run in Prism software.

This sequence was found in a human donor in good health. Source material: CD8+ T cells sorted from blood. Recombination joined TRBV28 with TRBJ1-4; D gene: possibly TRBD1, on 5 matching bases. The nucleotide sequence reads as follows: TGTGCCAGCAGTTTAGGTGGGGGTGGTAATGAAAAACTGTTTTTT. It translates to CASSLGGGGNEKLFF.